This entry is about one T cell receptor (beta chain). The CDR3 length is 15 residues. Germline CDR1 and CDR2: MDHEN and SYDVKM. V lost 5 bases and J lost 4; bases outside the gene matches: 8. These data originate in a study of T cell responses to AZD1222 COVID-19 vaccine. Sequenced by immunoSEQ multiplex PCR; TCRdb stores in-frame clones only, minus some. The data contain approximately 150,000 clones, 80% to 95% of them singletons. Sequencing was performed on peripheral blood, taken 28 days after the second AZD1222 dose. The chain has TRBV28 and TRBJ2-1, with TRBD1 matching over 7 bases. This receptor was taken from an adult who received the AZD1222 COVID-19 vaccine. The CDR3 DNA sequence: TGTGCCAGCAGTCCCACCGGGACAGCTTACAATGAGCAGTTCTTC. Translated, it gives CASSPTGTAYNEQFF.